This is a list of T cell receptor beta chains from one sample in a study of blood T cell repertoires in COVID-19. Produced via immunoSEQ multiplex PCR; TCRdb's table is partial and in-frame only. The repertoire consists of about 310,000 clones, with approximately 90% occurring once and the leading ten covering approximately 9%. The sequenced sample consisted of PBMCs or T cells enriched from blood (not recorded which). All receptors come from a woman in her late teens or twenties who had recovered from COVID-19. CDR3s leave out the opening cysteine and the closing phenylalanine or tryptophan.

TRBV9 ASSASGMETQY
TRBV28 ASSLSRGGGYT
TRBV10-3 AISDGGEAF
TRBV10-3 AISESPYEQY
TRBV6-6 ASSSYYGYT
TRBV15 ATSRVVGQAFPQH
TRBV6-1 ASSEAGRRGPWGNTIY
TRBV19 ASSIVPHAGTQY
TRBV7-3 ASSTIAESNEQF
TRBV5-8 ASSFRATRTF
TRBV6-5 ASSTRDSPYEQY
TRBV5-1 ASSLAVGAVDNYGYT
TRBV25-1 ASSDTGLAGYEQY
TRBV27 ASSLVLPGTSGKESSYNEQF
TRBV3-1/TRBV3-2 ASSHSGDSPLH
TRBV19 ASSMGAQPQH
TRBV29-1 SVSRGSDTEAF
TRBV20-1 SASSGAGSNQPQH
TRBV7-2 ASSLASASRFGSFSSYNEQF
TRBV5-1 ASSLRTEGEAF
TRBV27 ASSLSSLTPYGYT
TRBV7-9 ASSPRTGGANTEAF
TRBV19 ASSIRGTSGRFTDTQY
TRBV5-5 ASSLREAGETQY
TRBV28 ASRTTGRAF
TRBV6-4 ASSDPKHNPRLDTQY
TRBV19 ASSIGVGGYNEQF
TRBV5-6 ASREEGTNTEAF
TRBV6-2/TRBV6-3 ASSTLAGYSTDTQY
TRBV7-2 ASSKILAGAYNEQF
TRBV3-1/TRBV3-2 ASSLGTSGASYNEQF
TRBV24-1 ATSDLSSGANVLT
TRBV19 ASRETGKYEQY
TRBV19 ASSLIGTGNTEAF
TRBV19 ASSPGGSNEQF
TRBV27 ASSLRAQGIPYEQY
TRBV5-1 ASSLVGARTEAF
TRBV5-4 ASSLRDKIGYGYT
TRBV27 ASAYSQNTGELF
TRBV6-1 ASSEGQGSNQPQH
TRBV11-3 ASSPGTSSHEQY